This T cell receptor beta chain was identified in a study of blood T cell repertoires in COVID-19. About the study: COVID-19 samples from acute and convalescent phases originated in the United States, Italy and Spain. Sources were T cells, B-cell-depleted T cells, or PBMCs; the material itself was cDNA or gDNA.

The CDR3 spans 16 residues. Trimming took 2 bases from V and 3 from J; bases not matched to a gene: 5. Germline V gene data show CDR1 as SGHRS and CDR2 as YFSETQ. How the authors handled the data: Amplification from reference gene primers served as the basis for estimated nucleated cell counts. Clones were sequenced by immunoSEQ multiplex PCR, and TCRdb holds only the in-frame ones, with some missing. V and J calls and clone size come straight from that table; D and trimming were deduced from the DNA. The sample yields some 250,000 clones, about three quarters seen once. V is TRBV5-1 and J is TRBJ2-1, with TRBD1 matching over 10 bases. Material: peripheral blood. This clonotype was obtained from a woman aged 80 or older with acute or convalescent COVID-19. In DNA, the CDR3 is TGCGCCAGCAGCTTCGTCCGGGACAGGGGCTACAATGAGCAGTTCTTC. Translating gives CASSFVRDRGYNEQFF.